The clone carrying this T cell receptor (beta chain) was recorded a few times. The antigen is not known. The data were taken from a study of T cells in Graves' hyperthyroidism and ophthalmopathy. Study-level results: Most thyroid clonotypes expanded above 0.001 appeared in blood too.

The CDR3 loop spans 15 amino acids. With V trimmed by 1 base and J by 4 bases, 7 bases remained unmatched. Germline CDR1 is SGHRS and CDR2 is YFSETQ. The CDR3 regions of TCR beta were amplified from RNA transcripts. Initially, a first-round RT-PCR of the TCR CDR3 employed the HTBI primer set. TCRdb re-called the multiplex PCR reads with MiXCR, one entry per CDR3 protein. This table holds around 800,000 distinct CDR3 sequences, over 35% found once. Pregnant or lactating patients were excluded, as were those with uncontrolled infection or other autoimmune disease. Each diagnosis drew on symptoms, thyroxine, TRAb, thyroid ultrasound and orbital computed tomography findings.

The chain uses TRBV5-1 and TRBJ2-5, with 7 bases that match TRBD2. This TCR derives from a man aged 18-30 years with Graves' hyperthyroidism. Sequencing was carried out using blood. CDR3 DNA sequence: TGCGCCAGCAGCTTGCGAAGCGGGGAGGGAGAGACCCAGTACTTC. Its translation is CASSLRSGEGETQYF.